This TCR beta chain was captured by sequencing in a study of T-cell memory formation after mild COVID-19. As for the study in general: The study found TCR clusters largely donor specific.

TCRdb ran MiXCR on the 5' RACE reads and lists one entry per CDR3 protein. Among roughly 170,000 distinct CDR3 sequences, roughly 20% were seen once, and the ten largest hold roughly 4.3%. This clonotype turned up a few times. CDR3 length equals 15 residues. V lost 6 bases, J lost 8 bases, and 8 bases stayed unmatched. The chain couples TRBV12-3 or TRBV12-4 to TRBJ2-1; 12 positions match TRBD2. The source is a man aged 18 to 30 who had mild COVID-19 (a few samples of this study predate the infection). Cell type and time point are not known. What was sequenced was PBMCs or a T cell subset sorted from them (not recorded which). The CDR3 DNA is TGTGCCAGCAGCCGCCTAGCGGGGGGGCCATATGAGCAGTTCTTC. Amino acid sequence: CASSRLAGGPYEQFF.